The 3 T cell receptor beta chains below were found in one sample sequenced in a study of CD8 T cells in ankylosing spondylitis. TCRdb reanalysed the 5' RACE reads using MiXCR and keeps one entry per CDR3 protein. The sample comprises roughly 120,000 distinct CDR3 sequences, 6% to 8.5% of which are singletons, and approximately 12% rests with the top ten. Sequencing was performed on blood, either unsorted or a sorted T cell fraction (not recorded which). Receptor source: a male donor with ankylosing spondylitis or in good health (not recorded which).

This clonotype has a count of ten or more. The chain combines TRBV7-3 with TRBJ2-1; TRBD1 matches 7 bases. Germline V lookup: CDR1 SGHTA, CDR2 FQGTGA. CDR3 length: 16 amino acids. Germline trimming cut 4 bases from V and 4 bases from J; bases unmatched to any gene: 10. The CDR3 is CASSSQPGQAYNEQFF. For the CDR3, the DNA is TGTGCCAGCAGCTCCCAACCCGGACAGGCTTACAATGAGCAGTTCTTC.

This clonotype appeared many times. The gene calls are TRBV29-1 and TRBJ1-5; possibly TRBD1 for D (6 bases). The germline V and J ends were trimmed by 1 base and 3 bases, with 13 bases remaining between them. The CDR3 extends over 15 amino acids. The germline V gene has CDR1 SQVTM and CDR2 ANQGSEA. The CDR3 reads CSVEVAGADNQPQHF. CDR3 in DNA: TGCAGCGTTGAAGTGGCGGGGGCCGACAATCAGCCCCAGCATTTT. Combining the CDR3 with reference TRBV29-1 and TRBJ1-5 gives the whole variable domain SAVISQKPSRDICQRGTSLTIQCQVDSQVTMMFWYRQQPGQSLTLIATANQGSEATYESGFVIDKFPISRPNLTFSTLTVSNMSPEDSSIYLCSVEVAGADNQPQHFGDGTRLSIL.

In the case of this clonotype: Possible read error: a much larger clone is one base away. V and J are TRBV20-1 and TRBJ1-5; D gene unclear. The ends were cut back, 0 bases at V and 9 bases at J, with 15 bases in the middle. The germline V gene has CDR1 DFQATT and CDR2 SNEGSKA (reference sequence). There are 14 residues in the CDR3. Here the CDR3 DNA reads TGCAGTGCTAGAGATCTTCGGCCCCTTCGGCCCCAGCATTTT. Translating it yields CSARDLRPLRPQHF.